The text below deals with one T cell receptor (beta chain). In this sample, this clone turned up once. Its target antigen remains unknown. One base away there is no much larger clone; base qualities are not given. Via the germline V gene, CDR1 is SGHTA and CDR2 FQGNSA. The CDR3 starts with the cysteine, ends with the phenylalanine, and has 12 residues. The read is trimmed to its CDR3 DNA, 36 bases read in frame from base 1. A distance of 5 bases separates the germline ends of V and J, which lose 5 bases and 2 bases respectively. Library preparation employed the immunoSEQ multiplex PCR assay. Drawn from immuneACCESS, this table holds only the in-frame rearrangements with V and J called that TCRdb kept. Clones are partly lost; checked studies trace under half to an unresolved V gene and leave the rest unexplained. Counted in this sample were around 120,000 clones; about nine tenths of them appeared once. In total, the top ten clones hold about 8.7% of the sample.

This specimen comes from a study of control samples from healthy donors and cancer patients (dated by TCRdb to about 2020). Sequenced input: blood. This receptor chain uses TRBV7-2 and TRBJ2-3, with an unclear D gene assignment. This clonotype was sampled from a man between 40 and 49 years old in good health. The CDR3 corresponds to CASSAYTDTQYF. The base sequence is TGTGCCAGCAGCGCTTACACAGATACGCAGTATTTT. With all but the CDR3 taken from the reference TRBV7-2 and TRBJ2-3 genes, the full variable domain is: GAGVSQSPSNKVTEKGKDVELRCDPISGHTALYWYRQSLGQGLEFLIYFQGNSAPDKSGLPSDRFSAERTGGSVSTLTIQRTQQEDSAVYLCASSAYTDTQYFGPGTRLTVL.